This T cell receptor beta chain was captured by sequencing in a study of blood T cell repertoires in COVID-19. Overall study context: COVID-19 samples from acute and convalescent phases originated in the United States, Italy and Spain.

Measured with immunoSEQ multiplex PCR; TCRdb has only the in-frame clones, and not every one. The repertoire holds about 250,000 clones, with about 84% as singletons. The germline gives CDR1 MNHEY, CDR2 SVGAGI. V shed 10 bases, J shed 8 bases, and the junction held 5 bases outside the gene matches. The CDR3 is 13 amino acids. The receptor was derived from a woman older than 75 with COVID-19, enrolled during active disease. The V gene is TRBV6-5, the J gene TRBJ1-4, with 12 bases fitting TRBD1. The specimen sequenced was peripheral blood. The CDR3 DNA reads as TGTGCCACGGGACAGGGGGCGACGGAAAAACTGTTTTTT. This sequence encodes CATGQGATEKLFF.